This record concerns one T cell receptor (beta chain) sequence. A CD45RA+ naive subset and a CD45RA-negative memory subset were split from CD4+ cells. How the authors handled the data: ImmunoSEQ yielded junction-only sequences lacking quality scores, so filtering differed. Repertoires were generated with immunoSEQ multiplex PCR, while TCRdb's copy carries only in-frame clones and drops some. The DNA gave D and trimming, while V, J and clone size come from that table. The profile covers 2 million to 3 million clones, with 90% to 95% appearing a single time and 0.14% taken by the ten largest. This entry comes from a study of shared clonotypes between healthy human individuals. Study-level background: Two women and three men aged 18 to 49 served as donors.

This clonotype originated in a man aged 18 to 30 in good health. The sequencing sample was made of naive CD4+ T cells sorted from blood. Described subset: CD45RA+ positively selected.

The DNA for the CDR3 is TGTGCCAGCAGTTCTGATAGCGGGAGCGGGGAGACCCAGTACTTC. Encoded protein: CASSSDSGSGETQYF. The chain links TRBV2 to TRBJ2-5, with 9 bases that match TRBD2. Germline CDR1 is SNHLY and CDR2 is FYNNEI. This CDR3 has 15 residues. Germline trimming cut 5 bases from V and 5 bases from J; bases unmatched to any gene: 9.